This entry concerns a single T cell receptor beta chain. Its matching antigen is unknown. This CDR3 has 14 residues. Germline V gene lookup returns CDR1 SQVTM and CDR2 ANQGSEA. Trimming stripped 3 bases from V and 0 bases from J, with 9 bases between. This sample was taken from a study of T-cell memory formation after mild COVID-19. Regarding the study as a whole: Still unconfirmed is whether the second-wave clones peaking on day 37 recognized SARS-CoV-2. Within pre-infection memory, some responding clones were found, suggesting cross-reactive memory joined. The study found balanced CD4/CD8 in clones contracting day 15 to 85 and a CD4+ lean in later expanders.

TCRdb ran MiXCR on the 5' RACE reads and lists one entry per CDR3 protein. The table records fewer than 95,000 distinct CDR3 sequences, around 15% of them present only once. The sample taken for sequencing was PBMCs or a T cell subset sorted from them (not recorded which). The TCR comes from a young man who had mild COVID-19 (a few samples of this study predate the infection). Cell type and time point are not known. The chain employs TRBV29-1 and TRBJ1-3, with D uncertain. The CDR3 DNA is TGCAGCGTTGAGGTCGGATCCTCTGGAAACACCATATATTTT. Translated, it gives CSVEVGSSGNTIYF.